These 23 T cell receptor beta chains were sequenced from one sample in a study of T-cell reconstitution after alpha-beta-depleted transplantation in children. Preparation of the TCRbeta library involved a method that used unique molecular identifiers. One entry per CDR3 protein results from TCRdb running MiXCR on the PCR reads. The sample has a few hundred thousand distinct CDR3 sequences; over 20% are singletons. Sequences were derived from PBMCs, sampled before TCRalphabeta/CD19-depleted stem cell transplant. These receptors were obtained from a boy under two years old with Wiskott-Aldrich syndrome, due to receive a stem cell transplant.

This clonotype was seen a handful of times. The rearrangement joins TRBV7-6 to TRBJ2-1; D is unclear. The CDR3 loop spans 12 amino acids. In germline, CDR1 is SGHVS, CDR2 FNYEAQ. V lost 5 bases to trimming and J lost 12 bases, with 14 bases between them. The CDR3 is CASSPKRLRQFF. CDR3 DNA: TGTGCCAGCAGCCCAAAGAGGCTAAGGCAGTTCTTC.

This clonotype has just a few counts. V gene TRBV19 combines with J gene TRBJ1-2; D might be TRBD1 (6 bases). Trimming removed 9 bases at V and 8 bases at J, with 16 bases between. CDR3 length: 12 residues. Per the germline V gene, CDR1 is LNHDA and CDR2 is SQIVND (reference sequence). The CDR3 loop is CASSFRGSGYTF. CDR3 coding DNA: TGTGCCAGCTCCTTTAGGGGGAGCGGCTACACCTTC.

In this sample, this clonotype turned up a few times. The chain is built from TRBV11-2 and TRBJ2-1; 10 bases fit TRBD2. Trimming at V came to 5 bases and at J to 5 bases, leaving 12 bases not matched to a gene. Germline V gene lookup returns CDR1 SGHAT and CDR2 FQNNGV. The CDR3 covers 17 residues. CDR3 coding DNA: TGTGCCAGCAGCCGACTCTTCTTACTAGCGGGAAACAATGAGCAGTTCTTC. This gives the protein CASSRLFLLAGNNEQFF.

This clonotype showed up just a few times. The CDR3 nucleotides read TGCGCCAGCAGCTTGGATCCGATTTCGGGCACCGGGGAGCTGTTTTTT. It specifies CASSLDPISGTGELFF. This chain uses TRBV5-1 with TRBJ2-2; D ambiguous. V dropped 0 bases and J dropped 4 bases, with 13 bases sitting between them. The CDR3 is made up of 16 amino acids. The germline V gene has CDR1 SGHRS and CDR2 YFSETQ.

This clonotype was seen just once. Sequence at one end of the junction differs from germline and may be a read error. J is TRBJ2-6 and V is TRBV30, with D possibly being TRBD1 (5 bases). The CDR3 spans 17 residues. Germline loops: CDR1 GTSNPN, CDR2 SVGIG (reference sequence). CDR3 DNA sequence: TGTGCCTGGAGTGTACTGGTGGGGATCTCTGGGGCCAACGGCCTGACTTTC. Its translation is CAWSVLVGISGANGLTF.

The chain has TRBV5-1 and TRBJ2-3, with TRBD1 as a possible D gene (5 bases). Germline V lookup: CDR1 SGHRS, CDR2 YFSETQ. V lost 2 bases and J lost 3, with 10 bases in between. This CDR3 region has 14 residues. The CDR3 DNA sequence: TGCGCCAGCAGCTTCTACCCAGGGACAGATACGCAGTATTTT. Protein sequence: CASSFYPGTDTQYF.

CDR3 protein: CASSRREAGPNWKFF. The CDR3 nucleotides read TGCGCCAGCAGTAGGCGGGAGGCAGGCCCCAATTGGAAGTTCTTC. V and J are TRBV5-1 and TRBJ2-1; TRBD2 matches at 8 bases. This CDR3 comprises 15 residues. CDR1 and CDR2 (germline): SGHRS, YFSETQ. The V and J ends lost 5 bases and 14 bases, in that order; junction bases with no gene match: 18.

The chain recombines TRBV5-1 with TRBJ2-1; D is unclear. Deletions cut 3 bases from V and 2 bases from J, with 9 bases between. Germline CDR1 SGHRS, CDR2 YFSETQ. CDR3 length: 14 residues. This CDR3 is CASSSDTAYNEQFF. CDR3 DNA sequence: TGCGCCAGCAGCTCAGATACAGCCTACAATGAGCAGTTCTTC.

This chain's CDR3 is CAWSGGPGTYEQYF. The CDR3 nucleotides are TGTGCCTGGAGTGGCGGCCCGGGGACCTACGAGCAGTACTTC. The chain links TRBV30 to TRBJ2-7; D might be TRBD2 (5 bases). The CDR3 runs 14 residues. Trimming shortened V by 1 base and J by 2 bases, and 12 bases separated the two germline ends. Looked up from germline, CDR1 is GTSNPN and CDR2 is SVGIG (reference sequence).

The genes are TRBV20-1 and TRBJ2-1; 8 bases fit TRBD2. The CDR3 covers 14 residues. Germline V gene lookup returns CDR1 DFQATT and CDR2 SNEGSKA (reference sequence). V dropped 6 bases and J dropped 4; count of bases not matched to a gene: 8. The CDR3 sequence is CSAGRGGRYNEQFF. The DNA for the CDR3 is TGCAGTGCCGGGAGGGGCGGGAGATACAATGAGCAGTTCTTC.

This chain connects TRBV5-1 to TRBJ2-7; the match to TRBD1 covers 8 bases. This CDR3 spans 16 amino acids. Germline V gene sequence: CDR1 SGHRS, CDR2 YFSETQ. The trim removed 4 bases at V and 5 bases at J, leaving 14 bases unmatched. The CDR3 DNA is TGCGCCAGCAGCCGTAGGATTCAGGGGGCGTCGGACGAGCAGTACTTC. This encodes CASSRRIQGASDEQYF.

The CDR3 loop is CASSFPTESYEQYF. CDR3 DNA sequence: TGTGCCAGCAGCTTCCCCACAGAGAGCTACGAGCAGTACTTC. The genes are TRBV5-4 and TRBJ2-7; no definite D call. Germline V gene lookup returns CDR1 SGHNT and CDR2 YYREEE (reference sequence). The V and J ends lost 2 bases and 3 bases respectively, with 12 bases between them. The CDR3 totals 14 residues.

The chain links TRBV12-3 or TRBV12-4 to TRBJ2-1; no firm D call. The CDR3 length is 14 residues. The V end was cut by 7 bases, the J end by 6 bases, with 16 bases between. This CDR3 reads CASTTPRGINEQFF. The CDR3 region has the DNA TGTGCCAGCACAACACCGAGAGGCATCAATGAGCAGTTCTTC.

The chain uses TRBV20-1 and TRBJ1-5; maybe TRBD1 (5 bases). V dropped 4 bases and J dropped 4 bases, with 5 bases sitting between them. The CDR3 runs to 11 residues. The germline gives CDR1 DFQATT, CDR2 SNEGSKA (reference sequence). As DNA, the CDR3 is TGCAGTGCTAAGGGGAATCAGCCCCAGCATTTT. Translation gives CSAKGNQPQHF.

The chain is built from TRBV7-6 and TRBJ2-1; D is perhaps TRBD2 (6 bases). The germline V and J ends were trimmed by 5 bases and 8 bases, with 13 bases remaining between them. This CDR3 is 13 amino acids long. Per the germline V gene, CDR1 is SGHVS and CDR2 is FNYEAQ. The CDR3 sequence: CASSKGVADEQFF. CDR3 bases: TGTGCCAGCAGCAAGGGAGTAGCGGATGAGCAGTTCTTC.

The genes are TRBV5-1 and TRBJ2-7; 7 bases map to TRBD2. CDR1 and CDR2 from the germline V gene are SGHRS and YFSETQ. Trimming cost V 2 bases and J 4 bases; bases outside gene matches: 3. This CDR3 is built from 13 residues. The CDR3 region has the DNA TGCGCCAGCAGCTTTGAGGGAGGGTACGAGCAGTACTTC. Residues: CASSFEGGYEQYF.

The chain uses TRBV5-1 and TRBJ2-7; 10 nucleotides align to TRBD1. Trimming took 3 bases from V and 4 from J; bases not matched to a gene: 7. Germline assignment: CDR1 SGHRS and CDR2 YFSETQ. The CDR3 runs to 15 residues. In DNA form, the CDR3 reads TGCGCCAGCAGCTCAGGCGGGACAGGGGAGTACGAGCAGTACTTC. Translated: CASSSGGTGEYEQYF.

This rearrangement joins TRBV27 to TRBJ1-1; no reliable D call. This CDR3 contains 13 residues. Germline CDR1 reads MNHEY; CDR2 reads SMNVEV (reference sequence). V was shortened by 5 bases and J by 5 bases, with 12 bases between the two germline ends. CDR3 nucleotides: TGTGCCAGCAGTCGACTTCAGGCGACTGAAGCTTTCTTT. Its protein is CASSRLQATEAFF.

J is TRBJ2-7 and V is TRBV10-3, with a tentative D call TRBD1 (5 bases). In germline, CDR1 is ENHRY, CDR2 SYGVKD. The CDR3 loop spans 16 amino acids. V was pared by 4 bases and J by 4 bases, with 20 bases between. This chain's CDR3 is CAISAQGQTSLYEQYF. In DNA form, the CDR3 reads TGTGCCATCAGTGCCCAGGGTCAGACCTCTCTGTACGAGCAGTACTTC.

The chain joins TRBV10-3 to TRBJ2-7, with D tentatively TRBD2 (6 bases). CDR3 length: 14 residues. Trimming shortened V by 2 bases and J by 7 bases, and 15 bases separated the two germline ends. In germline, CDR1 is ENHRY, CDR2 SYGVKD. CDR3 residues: CAISEPPGEEEQYF. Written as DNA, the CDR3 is TGTGCCATCAGTGAGCCACCGGGGGAAGAAGAGCAGTACTTC.

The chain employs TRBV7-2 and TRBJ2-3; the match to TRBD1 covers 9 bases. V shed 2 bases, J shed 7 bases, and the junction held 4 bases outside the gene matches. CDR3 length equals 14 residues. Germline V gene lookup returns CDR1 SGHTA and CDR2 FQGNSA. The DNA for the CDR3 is TGTGCCAGCAGCTTAAACAGGGGGCTTAATACGCAGTATTTT. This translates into CASSLNRGLNTQYF.

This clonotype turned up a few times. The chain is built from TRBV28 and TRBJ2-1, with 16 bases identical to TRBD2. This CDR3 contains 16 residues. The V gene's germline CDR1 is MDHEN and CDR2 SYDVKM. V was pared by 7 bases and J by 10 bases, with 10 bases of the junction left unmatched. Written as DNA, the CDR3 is TGTGCCAGCATTAAACCGGGACTAGCGGGAGGGAAGGAGCAGTTCTTC. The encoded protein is CASIKPGLAGGKEQFF. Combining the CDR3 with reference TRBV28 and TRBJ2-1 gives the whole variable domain DVKVTQSSRYLVKRTGEKVFLECVQDMDHENMFWYRQDPGLGLRLIYFSYDVKMKEKGDIPEGYSVSREKKERFSLILESASTNQTSMYLCASIKPGLAGGKEQFFGPGTRLTVL.

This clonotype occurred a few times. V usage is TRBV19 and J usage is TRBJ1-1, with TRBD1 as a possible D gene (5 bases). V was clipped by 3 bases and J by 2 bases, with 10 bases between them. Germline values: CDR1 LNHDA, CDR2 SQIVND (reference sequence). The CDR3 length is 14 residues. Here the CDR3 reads CASSIRAGNTEAFF. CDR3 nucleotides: TGTGCCAGTAGTATCAGGGCTGGAAACACTGAAGCTTTCTTT.